The 23 T cell receptor beta chains below all came from one sample that was sequenced in a study of cytomegalovirus exposure and HLA in healthy donors. 60 Vbeta and 13 Jbeta primers were used in PCR. Profiled with immunoSEQ multiplex PCR; TCRdb holds only in-frame clones, not every one. The table shows about 160,000 clones, with 60% to 80% occurring only once. The specimen sequenced was PBMCs. The receptor set was obtained from a woman aged 50 to 60 in good health and CMV-seropositive.

V and J are TRBV10-3 and TRBJ2-7, with TRBD1 matching 7 bases. The trim removed 9 bases at V and 0 bases at J, leaving 8 bases unmatched. From germline, CDR1 is ENHRY and CDR2 SYGVKD. This CDR3 is 14 amino acids long. CDR3 nucleotides: TGTGCCATAAAAGGACAGGCGAGCTCCTACGAGCAGTACTTC. Its translation is CAIKGQASSYEQYF.

V gene TRBV5-4 combines with J gene TRBJ1-6; perhaps TRBD1 as D (5 bases). Germline V gene lookup returns CDR1 SGHNT and CDR2 YYREEE (reference sequence). The CDR3 totals 16 residues. Trimming removed 4 bases at V and 3 bases at J, with 14 bases between. The CDR3 DNA reads TGTGCCAGCAGCAGCTCCTCGGGGGGCTATAATTCACCCCTCCACTTT. Translation: CASSSSSGGYNSPLHF.

For the CDR3, the DNA is TGTGCCAGCAGCTCTGATCTAGCGCAACCCTACAATGAGCAGTTCTTC. Translation gives CASSSDLAQPYNEQFF. V gene TRBV5-4 combines with J gene TRBJ2-1, with D possibly TRBD2 on 6 matching bases. Trimming stripped 3 bases from V and 2 bases from J, with 15 bases between. The CDR3 totals 16 residues. CDR1 SGHNT and CDR2 YYREEE come from the germline V gene (reference sequence). Full variable domain (remainder filled in from reference TRBV5-4 and TRBJ2-1): ETGVTQSPTHLIKTRGQQVTLRCSSQSGHNTVSWYQQALGQGPQFIFQYYREEENGRGNFPPRFSGLQFPNYSSELNVNALELDDSALYLCASSSDLAQPYNEQFFGPGTRLTVL.

V usage is TRBV6-9 and J usage is TRBJ2-5; 7 nucleotides line up with TRBD2. The J call may not be correct, given that the DNA end is closer to TRBJ2-7. The CDR3 has 17 amino acids. The germline CDR1 and CDR2 sequences are MNHGY and SVAAGI. CDR3 sequence (DNA): TGTGCCAGCAGTTATGGGGTAGGGAGGGATCTGCGGTACGAGCAGTACTTC. This sequence encodes CASSYGVGRDLRYEQYF.

V is TRBV5-1 and J is TRBJ1-6; TRBD1 might be the D (6 bases). The CDR3 extends over 15 amino acids. The germline V gene encodes CDR1 SGHRS and CDR2 YFSETQ. V was cut by 4 bases and J by 8 bases, with 16 bases left in between. The CDR3 bases are TGCGCCAGCAGCCGGGGAGGGGGTCTAGATTCACCCCTCCACTTT. Translation gives CASSRGGGLDSPLHF.

In its sample, this clone was seen a few times. V usage is TRBV29-1 and J usage is TRBJ1-1, with 8 bases matching TRBD1. Trimming removed 4 bases from V and 5 bases from J; junction bases left unmatched: 6. The CDR3 is made up of 13 amino acids. The germline V gene encodes CDR1 SQVTM and CDR2 ANQGSEA. As DNA, the CDR3 is TGCAGCGTTGGGGGACAGGCGAGGACTGAAGCTTTCTTT. Translated: CSVGGQARTEAFF.

The rearrangement joins TRBV28 to TRBJ2-1, with 10 positions matching TRBD1. This CDR3 spans 15 amino acids. V lost 6 bases to trimming and J lost 11 bases; unmatched junction nucleotides: 13. Germline CDR1 reads MDHEN; CDR2 reads SYDVKM. CDR3 loop: CASSSPGQGFRKQFF. CDR3 DNA: TGTGCCAGCAGCTCTCCGGGACAGGGGTTCCGTAAGCAGTTCTTC.

The chain links TRBV7-2 to TRBJ1-1, with D hard to call. The germline gives CDR1 SGHTA, CDR2 FQGNSA. The ends were cut back, 3 bases at V and 6 bases at J, with 8 bases in the middle. CDR3 length: 12 residues. CDR3 region: CASSFYGAEAFF. CDR3 coding DNA: TGTGCCAGCAGCTTTTACGGGGCTGAAGCTTTCTTT.

The chain joins TRBV10-3 to TRBJ2-1, with D possibly matching TRBD1 (6 bases). Trimming stripped 6 bases from V and 5 bases from J, with 11 bases between. This CDR3 contains 13 residues. Germline values: CDR1 ENHRY, CDR2 SYGVKD. Here the CDR3 reads CAISRGRNNEQFF. The CDR3 DNA sequence: TGTGCCATCAGCAGGGGCCGAAACAATGAGCAGTTCTTC.

The genes are TRBV4-1 and TRBJ2-5, with 7 nucleotides matching TRBD2. The CDR3 has 17 residues. The V and J ends lost 0 bases and 5 bases, in that order; junction bases with no gene match: 12. CDR1 is MGHRA, CDR2 YSYEKL, per germline. CDR3 sequence reads: CASSQDMRRGFLETQYF. The CDR3 nucleotides read TGCGCCAGCAGCCAAGATATGCGGCGGGGGTTCTTGGAGACCCAGTACTTC.

The CDR3 sequence is CASSLMAGTGELFF. CDR3 DNA sequence: TGTGCCAGCAGCTTAATGGCGGGGACCGGGGAGCTGTTTTTT. The V and J genes are TRBV7-6 and TRBJ2-2; D possibly corresponds to TRBD2 (6 bases). CDR3 size: 14 residues. Germline CDR1 is SGHVS and CDR2 is FNYEAQ. Trimming left V 2 bases short and J 5 bases short, with 9 bases between.

The chain employs TRBV28 and TRBJ2-1; D ambiguous. Trimming stripped 2 bases from V and 6 bases from J, with 8 bases between. CDR3 length: 13 residues. Germline V gives CDR1 MDHEN, CDR2 SYDVKM. This chain's CDR3 is CASSLEQFNEQFF. In DNA, the CDR3 is TGTGCCAGCAGTTTAGAACAGTTCAATGAGCAGTTCTTC.

This clone was found once. This chain joins TRBV6-5 and TRBJ1-1; 8 bases map to TRBD1. CDR1 is MNHEY, CDR2 SVGAGI, per germline. The CDR3 is made up of 15 amino acids. Losses at the gene ends were 6 bases for V and 2 bases for J; bases not matched to a gene: 8. The CDR3 loop is CASRLRDRINTEAFF. The CDR3 DNA is TGTGCCAGCAGACTCCGGGACAGGATAAACACTGAAGCTTTCTTT.

The J gene is TRBJ2-7, the V gene TRBV27; D call uncertain. The germline CDR1 and CDR2 sequences are MNHEY and SMNVEV (reference sequence). V shed 2 bases and J shed 0 bases, with 14 bases lying between them. This CDR3 contains 16 residues. CDR3 loop: CASSLTPSVSSYEQYF. The CDR3 DNA reads as TGTGCCAGCAGTTTAACTCCTTCCGTGAGCTCCTACGAGCAGTACTTC.

The chain uses TRBV5-1 and TRBJ2-3; a weak D match, TRBD2 (5 bases). CDR1 is SGHRS, CDR2 YFSETQ, per germline. The CDR3 extends over 15 amino acids. Trimming left V 4 bases short and J 6 bases short, with 18 bases between. CDR3 protein: CASSGSALSGDTQYF. The CDR3 nucleotides are TGCGCCAGCAGCGGATCAGCCCTATCGGGGGATACGCAGTATTTT.

This clone was seen a single time. This chain uses TRBV19 with TRBJ2-1; 7 positions match TRBD2. This CDR3 is built from 16 residues. The germline gives CDR1 LNHDA, CDR2 SQIVND (reference sequence). V lost 3 bases, J lost 4 bases, and 9 bases stayed unmatched. Here the CDR3 reads CASSISGGRSYNEQFF. Written as DNA, the CDR3 is TGTGCCAGTAGTATCTCGGGCGGGAGATCTTACAATGAGCAGTTCTTC.

This rearrangement joins TRBV19 to TRBJ1-5; unclear D gene. This CDR3 has 16 amino acids. The V gene lost 1 base and the J gene lost 4 bases, with 14 bases spanning the gap. Germline V lookup: CDR1 LNHDA, CDR2 SQIVND (reference sequence). This chain's CDR3 is CASSIGRPPQNQPQHF. The CDR3 DNA is TGTGCCAGTAGTATAGGTCGCCCCCCGCAGAATCAGCCCCAGCATTTT.

The chain is built from TRBV7-3 and TRBJ2-1, with D possibly matching TRBD2 (5 bases). In germline, CDR1 is SGHTA, CDR2 FQGTGA. CDR3 length: 15 residues. The V gene lost 2 bases and the J gene lost 4 bases, with 12 bases spanning the gap. The CDR3 coding sequence is TGTGCCAGCAGCTTAGCGGGTGCCGGATACAATGAGCAGTTCTTC. This codes for CASSLAGAGYNEQFF.

The chain carries TRBV7-8 and TRBJ1-2; 7 bases map to TRBD1. Germline CDR1 SGHVS, CDR2 FQNEAQ. After removal of 5 bases from V and 2 bases from J, the junction contained 8 bases not matched to a gene. The CDR3 covers 15 residues. CDR3 loop: CASSTRTGYNYGYTF. DNA for the CDR3: TGTGCCAGCAGCACCCGGACAGGTTACAACTATGGCTACACCTTC.

This chain links TRBV6-5 with TRBJ2-3, with 8 bases identical to TRBD2. Trimming at V came to 4 bases and at J to 6 bases, leaving 12 bases not matched to a gene. Germline V gene data show CDR1 as MNHEY and CDR2 as SVGAGI. CDR3 length: 16 amino acids. The CDR3: CASSLAGNVYLDTQYF. The CDR3 DNA follows: TGTGCCAGCAGTTTAGCGGGGAACGTTTATTTGGATACGCAGTATTTT.

V and J are TRBV6-6 and TRBJ2-1; TRBD2 matches at 8 bases. CDR1 and CDR2 from the germline V gene are MNHNY and SVGAGI (reference sequence). Trimming took 6 bases from V and 2 from J; bases not matched to a gene: 6. The CDR3 extends over 15 amino acids. The CDR3 reads CASRSTSGAYNEQFF. CDR3 nucleotides: TGTGCCAGCAGATCAACTAGCGGAGCCTACAATGAGCAGTTCTTC.

CDR3 sequence reads: CASSTGDGRDYTF. The CDR3 DNA reads as TGTGCCAGCTCGACCGGCGACGGACGGGACTACACCTTC. This chain connects TRBV18 to TRBJ1-2, with D unresolved. V was pared by 6 bases and J by 10 bases, with 18 bases between. The V gene's germline CDR1 is KGHSH and CDR2 LQKENI. The CDR3 contains 13 residues.

The rearrangement joins TRBV6-6 to TRBJ2-7; TRBD1 aligns across 9 bases. CDR1 is MNHNY and CDR2 is SVGAGI in the germline V gene (reference sequence). The CDR3 sequence is 13 residues long. Unmatched junction bases numbered 1, after V lost 0 bases and J lost 7 bases. Written as DNA, the CDR3 is TGTGCCAGCAGTTACTCCGGGACAGGGGAGCAGTACTTC. Translating gives CASSYSGTGEQYF.